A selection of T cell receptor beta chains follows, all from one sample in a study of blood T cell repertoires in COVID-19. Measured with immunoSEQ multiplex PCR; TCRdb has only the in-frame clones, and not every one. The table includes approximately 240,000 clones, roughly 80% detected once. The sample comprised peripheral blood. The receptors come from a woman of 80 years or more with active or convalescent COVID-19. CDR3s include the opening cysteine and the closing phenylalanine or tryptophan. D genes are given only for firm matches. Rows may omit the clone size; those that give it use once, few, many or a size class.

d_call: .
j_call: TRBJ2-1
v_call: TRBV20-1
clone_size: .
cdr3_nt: TGCAGTGCTAGAGTTCTAGCTGAGCAGTTCTTC
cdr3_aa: CSARVLAEQFF

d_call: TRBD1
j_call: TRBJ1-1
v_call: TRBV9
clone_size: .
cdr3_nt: TGTGCCAGCAGCTTAAGACCCCCCGGGACAGGTGTTAACACTGAAGCTTTCTTT
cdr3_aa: CASSLRPPGTGVNTEAFF

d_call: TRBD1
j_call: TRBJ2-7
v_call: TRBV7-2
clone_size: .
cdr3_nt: TGTGCCAGCAGCTTAGGAAGTACAGGGGGCTCCTCCTACGAGCAGTACTTC
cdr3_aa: CASSLGSTGGSSYEQYF

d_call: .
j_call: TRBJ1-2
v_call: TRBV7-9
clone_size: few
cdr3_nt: TGTGCCAGCAGCTTAGGGACAAACGATTATGGCTACACCTTC
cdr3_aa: CASSLGTNDYGYTF

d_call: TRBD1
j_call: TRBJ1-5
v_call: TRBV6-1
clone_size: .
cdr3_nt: TGTGCCAGCAGTCACCGGGGACAGCACAATCAGCCCCAGCATTTT
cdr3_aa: CASSHRGQHNQPQHF

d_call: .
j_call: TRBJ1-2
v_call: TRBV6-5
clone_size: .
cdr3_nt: TGTGCCAGCACCACCGGGGGCTATGGCTACACCTTC
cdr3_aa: CASTTGGYGYTF

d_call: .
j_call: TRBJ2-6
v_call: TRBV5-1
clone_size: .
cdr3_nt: TGCGCCAGCAGCTTGGGACAGGTCCGTTCCTCTGGGGCCAACGTCCTGACTTTC
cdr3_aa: CASSLGQVRSSGANVLTF

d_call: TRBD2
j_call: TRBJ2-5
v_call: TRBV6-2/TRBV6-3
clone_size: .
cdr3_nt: TGTGCCAGCAGTTACGGGGTAGCGGGGGATCAAGAGACCCAGTACTTC
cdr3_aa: CASSYGVAGDQETQYF

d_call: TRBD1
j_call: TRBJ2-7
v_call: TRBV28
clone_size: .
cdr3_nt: TGTGCCAGCAGAGCAGGGGGCCCCGTAGTCTACGAGCAGTACTTC
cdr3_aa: CASRAGGPVVYEQYF

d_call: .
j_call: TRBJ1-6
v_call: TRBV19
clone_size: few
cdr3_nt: TGTGCCAGTAGTCAGGGAAGAGATTCACCCCTCCACTTT
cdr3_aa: CASSQGRDSPLHF

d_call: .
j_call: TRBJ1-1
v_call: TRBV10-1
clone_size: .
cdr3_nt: TGCGCCAGCAGTGAGTATGGCAGCGGCAGGACTGAAGCTTTCTTT
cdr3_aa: CASSEYGSGRTEAFF

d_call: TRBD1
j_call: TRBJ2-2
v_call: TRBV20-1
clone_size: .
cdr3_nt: TGCAGTGCTAGTGTAGGGGGCCCTCTGACCGGGGAGCTGTTTTTT
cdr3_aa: CSASVGGPLTGELFF

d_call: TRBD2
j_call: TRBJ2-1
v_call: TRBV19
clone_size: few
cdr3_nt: TGTGCCAGTAGTTCACTAGCGGGGGGACTAAATGAGCAGTTCTTC
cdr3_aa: CASSSLAGGLNEQFF

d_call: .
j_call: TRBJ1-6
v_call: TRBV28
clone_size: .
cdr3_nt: TGTGCCAGCAGTCGGGTGGGGGGGGATAATTCACCCCTCCACTTT
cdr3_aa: CASSRVGGDNSPLHF

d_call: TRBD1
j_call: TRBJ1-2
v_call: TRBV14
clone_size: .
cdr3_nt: TGTGCCAGCAGCCAAGCTGGGGACAGGAACTATGGCTACACCTTC
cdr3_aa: CASSQAGDRNYGYTF

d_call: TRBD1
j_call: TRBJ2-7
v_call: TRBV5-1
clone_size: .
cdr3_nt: TGCGCCAGCAGCTTGGCAGCTTCCGGGACAGGGTCCTACGAGCAGTACTTC
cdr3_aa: CASSLAASGTGSYEQYF

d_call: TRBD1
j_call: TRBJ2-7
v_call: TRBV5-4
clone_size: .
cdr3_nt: TGTGCCAGCAGCGTGGGGGTCTACGGGACAGGGGATTTATACGAGCAGTACTTC
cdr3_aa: CASSVGVYGTGDLYEQYF

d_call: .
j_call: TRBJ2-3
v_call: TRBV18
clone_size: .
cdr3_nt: TGTGCCAGCTCACCCGAGGTCTACACAGATACGCAGTATTTT
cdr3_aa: CASSPEVYTDTQYF

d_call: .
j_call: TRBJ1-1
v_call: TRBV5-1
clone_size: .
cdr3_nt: TGCGCCAGCAGCTTTACAGGGAGGGGCACTGAAGCTTTCTTT
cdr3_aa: CASSFTGRGTEAFF

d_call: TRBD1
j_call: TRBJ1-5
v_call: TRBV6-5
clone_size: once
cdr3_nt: TGTGCCAGCACGGGACAGGGGAGTGAGCCCCAGCATTTT
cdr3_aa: CASTGQGSEPQHF

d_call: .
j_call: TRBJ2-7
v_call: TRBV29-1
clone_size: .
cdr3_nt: TGCAGCGTGGCGGAGGGCCCCACTTCGTACTTC
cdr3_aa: CSVAEGPTSYF

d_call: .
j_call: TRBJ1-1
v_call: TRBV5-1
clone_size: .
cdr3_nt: TGCGCCAGCAGCCCGATCCAGGGGCTTGGCACTGAAGCTTTCTTT
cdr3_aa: CASSPIQGLGTEAFF

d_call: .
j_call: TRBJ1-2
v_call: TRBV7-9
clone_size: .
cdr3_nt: TGTGCCAGCAGCTTAGCGCTGGGACATCTAGGCTACACCTTC
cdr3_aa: CASSLALGHLGYTF

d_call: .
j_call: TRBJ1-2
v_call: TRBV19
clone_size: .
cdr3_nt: TGTGCCAGTAATGAAGTAGCGACGCCTAACTATGGCTACACCTTC
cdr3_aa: CASNEVATPNYGYTF

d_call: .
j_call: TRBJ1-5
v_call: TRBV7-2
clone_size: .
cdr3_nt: TGTGCCAGCAGCCTGCCGGGGGTAGGGAATCAGCCCCAGCATTTT
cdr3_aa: CASSLPGVGNQPQHF

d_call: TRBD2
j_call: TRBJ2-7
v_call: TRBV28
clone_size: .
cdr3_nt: TGTGCCAGCAGTTTTGCCCCCAGTACGGGGGGCGAGCAGTACTTC
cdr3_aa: CASSFAPSTGGEQYF

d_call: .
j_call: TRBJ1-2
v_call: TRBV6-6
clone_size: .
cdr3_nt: TGTGCCAGCAGCCGGGGGGGAGATGGCTACACCTTC
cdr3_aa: CASSRGGDGYTF

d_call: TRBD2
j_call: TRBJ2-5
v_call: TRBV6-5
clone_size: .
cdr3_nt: TGTGCCAGCAGTCTAGCGGGGGCAGAGACCCAGTACTTC
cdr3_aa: CASSLAGAETQYF

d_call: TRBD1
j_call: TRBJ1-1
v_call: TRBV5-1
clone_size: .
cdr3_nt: TGCGCCAGCAGCTTTGGGACAGGGGCGGACACTGAAGCTTTCTTT
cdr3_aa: CASSFGTGADTEAFF

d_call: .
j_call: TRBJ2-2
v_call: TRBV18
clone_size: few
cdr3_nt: TGTGCCAGCTCACCAAGGGGCGGGGAGCTGTTTTTT
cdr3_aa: CASSPRGGELFF

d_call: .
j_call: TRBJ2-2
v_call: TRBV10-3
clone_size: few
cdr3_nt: TGTGCCATCAGCTCAACTAGCAGCTACACCGGGGAGCTGTTTTTT
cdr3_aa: CAISSTSSYTGELFF

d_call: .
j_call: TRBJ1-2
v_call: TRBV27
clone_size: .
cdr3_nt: TGTGCCAGCAGTTTAATAGGGGCGCATGGCTACACCTTC
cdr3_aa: CASSLIGAHGYTF

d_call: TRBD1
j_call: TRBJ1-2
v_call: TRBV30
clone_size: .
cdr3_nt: TGTGCCTGGAATATGGGACAGGGCTATGGCTACACCTTC
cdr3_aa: CAWNMGQGYGYTF

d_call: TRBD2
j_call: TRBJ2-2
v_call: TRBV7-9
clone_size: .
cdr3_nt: TGTGCCAGCAGCCTGGCGACTAGCGGGTCCCCGAACACCGGGGAGCTGTTTTTT
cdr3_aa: CASSLATSGSPNTGELFF

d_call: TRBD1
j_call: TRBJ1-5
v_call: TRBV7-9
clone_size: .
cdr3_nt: TGTGCCAGCAGCCCGACAGGGTCGGGGCTGCCCCAGCATTTT
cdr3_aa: CASSPTGSGLPQHF

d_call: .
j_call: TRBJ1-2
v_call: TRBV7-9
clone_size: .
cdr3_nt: TGTGCCAGCAGCGATCGGACAGATTTCTATGGCTACACCTTC
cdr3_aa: CASSDRTDFYGYTF

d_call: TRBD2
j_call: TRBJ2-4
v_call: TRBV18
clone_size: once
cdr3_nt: TGTGCCAGCTCCACCGGGACTAGCGAAAAAAACATTCAGTACTTC
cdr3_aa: CASSTGTSEKNIQYF

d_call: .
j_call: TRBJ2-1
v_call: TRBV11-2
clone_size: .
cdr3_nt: TGTGCCAGCAGCTCGGGACTTTCCTACAATGAGCAGTTCTTC
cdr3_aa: CASSSGLSYNEQFF

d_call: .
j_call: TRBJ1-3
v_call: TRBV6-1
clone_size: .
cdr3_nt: TGTGCCAGCAGTGAGGGGGGAGCTGGAAACACCATATATTTT
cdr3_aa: CASSEGGAGNTIYF

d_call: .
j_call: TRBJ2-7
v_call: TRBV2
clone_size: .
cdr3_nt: TGTGCCAGCAGATATTACGAGCAGTACTTC
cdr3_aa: CASRYYEQYF

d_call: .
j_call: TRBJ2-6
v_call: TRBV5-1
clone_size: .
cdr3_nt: TGCGCCAGCATGCAGGGTATCTCTGGCGGAACCAACGTCCTGACTTTC
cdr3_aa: CASMQGISGGTNVLTF

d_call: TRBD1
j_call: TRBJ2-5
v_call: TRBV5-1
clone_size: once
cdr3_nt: TGCGCCAGCAGCCGCGCCGGGACAGGGCAAGAGACCCAGTACTTC
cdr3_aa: CASSRAGTGQETQYF

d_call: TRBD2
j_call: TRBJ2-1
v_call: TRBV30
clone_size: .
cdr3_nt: TGTGCCTTTTCTAGCGGCCTCACCTACAATGAGCAGTTCTTC
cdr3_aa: CAFSSGLTYNEQFF

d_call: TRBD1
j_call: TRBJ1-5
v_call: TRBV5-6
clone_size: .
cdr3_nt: TGTGCCAGCAGCCGCCTGCGGGGACAGGGAAGGGATCAGCCCCAGCATTTT
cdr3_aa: CASSRLRGQGRDQPQHF

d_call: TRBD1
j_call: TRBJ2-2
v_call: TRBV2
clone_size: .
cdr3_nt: TGTGCCACCCGGAGAGGGGGCGGTACCGGGGAGCTGTTTTTT
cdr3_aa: CATRRGGGTGELFF

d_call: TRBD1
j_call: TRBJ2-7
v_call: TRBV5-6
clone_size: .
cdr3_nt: TGTGCCAGCAGCTTGTCCGGGACAGGAGGCTACGAGCAGTACTTC
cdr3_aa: CASSLSGTGGYEQYF

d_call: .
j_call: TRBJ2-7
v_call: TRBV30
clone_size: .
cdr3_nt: TGTGCCTGGACCTCACAGGGGAGGCGCGAGCAGTACTTC
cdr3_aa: CAWTSQGRREQYF

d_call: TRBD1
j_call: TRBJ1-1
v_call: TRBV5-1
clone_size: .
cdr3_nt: TGCGCCAGCAGCTTGGGACAGGGTGAAGCTTTCTTT
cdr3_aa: CASSLGQGEAFF